This T cell receptor (beta chain) was documented in a study of breast tumors, draining lymph nodes, adjacent tissues. Study results and caveats: The data were judged consistent with most tumor T cells coming from lymph node and expanding in tumor. Data only fit, rather than demonstrated, lymph node origin of most tumor T cells. Compared with lymph nodes, tumors were less diverse; compared with nontumor tissue, more.

Each CDR3 protein is one row after TCRdb ran MiXCR on the multiplex PCR reads. This sample has 45,000 to 60,000 distinct CDR3 sequences, with under 30% found just once. J was trimmed by 4 bases and V by 5 bases; bases with no gene match: 11. The length of the CDR3 is 16 residues. Per germline, CDR1 SGHTA and CDR2 FQGTGA. This clonotype was counted at least ten times. The target antigen is unknown. The chain is built from TRBV7-3 and TRBJ2-5; 9 bases agree with TRBD2. This clonotype originated in a female donor with breast cancer. Some clones in this sample may be carry-over from other donors' samples. Sequencing used breast tumor tissue. CDR3 region: CASSLDPAGGLETQYF. The CDR3 nucleotides read TGTGCCAGCAGCCTGGATCCAGCGGGGGGCTTAGAGACCCAGTACTTC. The full variable domain, its missing parts supplied by reference TRBV7-3 and TRBJ2-5, is GAGVSQTPSNKVTEKGKYVELRCDPISGHTALYWYRQSLGQGPEFLIYFQGTGAADDSGLPNDRFFAVRPEGSVSTLKIQRTERGDSAVYLCASSLDPAGGLETQYFGPGTRLLVL.